This is a list of T cell receptor beta chains from one sample in a study of blood T cells in healthy people across ages. A single record per CDR3 protein comes from TCRdb applying MiXCR to the 5' RACE reads. This table holds 600,000 to 1,000,000 distinct CDR3 sequences, 20% to 25% found once. The data were also submitted as part of a second study, on T cells of mothers and their children.

Sequenced input: blood. The receptors shown here come from a boy younger than 18 in good health. Each CDR3 is given with its conserved first and last residue. The order of the fields is clone size, V gene, D gene, J gene, CDR3 protein, CDR3 DNA. The D gene is left open where the match is weak. Size tells how often a clone was seen (once, few, many) or the class of an expanded clone, and some rows leave it out.

clone size: NA
V gene: TRBV7-2
D gene: NA
J gene: TRBJ1-1
CDR3 protein: CANSLVGTGWPFF
CDR3 DNA: TGTGCCAACAGCTTAGTAGGTACAGGCTGGCCTTTCTTT

clone size: few
V gene: TRBV5-1
D gene: NA
J gene: TRBJ1-4
CDR3 protein: CASSFVGSFNEKLFF
CDR3 DNA: TGCGCCAGCAGCTTTGTTGGGTCTTTTAATGAAAAACTGTTTTTT

clone size: few
V gene: TRBV29-1
D gene: NA
J gene: TRBJ1-1
CDR3 protein: CSVEDPGDGAFF
CDR3 DNA: TGCAGCGTTGAAGATCCAGGGGATGGAGCTTTCTTT

clone size: few
V gene: TRBV14
D gene: TRBD2
J gene: TRBJ2-5
CDR3 protein: CASSQHRGTSGETQYF
CDR3 DNA: TGTGCCAGCAGCCAGCATCGCGGGACTAGCGGGGAGACCCAGTACTTC

clone size: NA
V gene: TRBV29-1
D gene: TRBD1
J gene: TRBJ1-1
CDR3 protein: CSVFRGPRGNTEAFF
CDR3 DNA: TGCAGCGTTTTTAGGGGGCCTCGGGGGAACACTGAAGCTTTCTTT

clone size: NA
V gene: TRBV28
D gene: TRBD2
J gene: TRBJ2-5
CDR3 protein: CASSYPGTSGRGEETQYF
CDR3 DNA: TGTGCCAGCAGTTACCCCGGGACTAGCGGGAGGGGAGAAGAGACCCAGTACTTC

clone size: few
V gene: TRBV27
D gene: NA
J gene: TRBJ2-7
CDR3 protein: CASSLGRGRCEQYF
CDR3 DNA: TGTGCCAGCAGCTTGGGCAGGGGGAGGTGCGAGCAGTACTTC

clone size: NA
V gene: TRBV12-3/TRBV12-4
D gene: NA
J gene: TRBJ2-3
CDR3 protein: CASSGQRTDTQYF
CDR3 DNA: TGTGCCAGCAGTGGGCAGCGCACAGATACGCAGTATTTT

clone size: few
V gene: TRBV2
D gene: TRBD1
J gene: TRBJ1-2
CDR3 protein: CASIPTGTNYGYTF
CDR3 DNA: TGTGCCAGCATTCCGACAGGGACTAACTATGGCTACACCTTC

clone size: few
V gene: TRBV27
D gene: TRBD2
J gene: TRBJ2-7
CDR3 protein: CASTYTSGGFNEQYF
CDR3 DNA: TGTGCCAGCACCTACACTAGCGGGGGGTTCAACGAGCAGTACTTC

clone size: few
V gene: TRBV7-9
D gene: TRBD1
J gene: TRBJ1-4
CDR3 protein: CASSDPMTGGATNEKLFF
CDR3 DNA: TGTGCCAGCAGCGATCCGATGACAGGGGGCGCGACTAATGAAAAACTGTTTTTT

clone size: few
V gene: TRBV12-3/TRBV12-4
D gene: NA
J gene: TRBJ1-2
CDR3 protein: CASSSGRGSWGGYTF
CDR3 DNA: TGTGCCAGCAGCTCGGGGCGTGGGAGTTGGGGAGGCTACACCTTC

clone size: NA
V gene: TRBV7-9
D gene: NA
J gene: TRBJ2-7
CDR3 protein: CASSIRDANYEQYF
CDR3 DNA: TGTGCCAGCAGCATCCGGGACGCAAATTACGAGCAGTACTTC

clone size: NA
V gene: TRBV7-8
D gene: NA
J gene: TRBJ2-5
CDR3 protein: CANSVSNQETQYF
CDR3 DNA: TGTGCCAACAGCGTTTCAAACCAAGAGACCCAGTACTTC

clone size: NA
V gene: TRBV6-2/TRBV6-3
D gene: TRBD2
J gene: TRBJ2-3
CDR3 protein: CASSFLASGVDTQYF
CDR3 DNA: TGTGCCAGCAGTTTCTTGGCTAGCGGAGTCGATACGCAGTATTTT

clone size: many
V gene: TRBV9
D gene: TRBD1
J gene: TRBJ1-6
CDR3 protein: CASSDPKQGGNSPLHF
CDR3 DNA: TGTGCCAGCAGCGACCCAAAACAGGGGGGAAATTCACCCCTCCACTTT

clone size: NA
V gene: TRBV20-1
D gene: NA
J gene: TRBJ2-3
CDR3 protein: CSAPSLSTDTQYF
CDR3 DNA: TGCAGTGCCCCCTCGCTAAGCACAGATACGCAGTATTTT

clone size: few
V gene: TRBV28
D gene: NA
J gene: TRBJ1-5
CDR3 protein: CASSLYRGGVSNQPQHF
CDR3 DNA: TGTGCCAGCAGTTTATACCGAGGGGGTGTGAGCAATCAGCCCCAGCATTTT

clone size: many
V gene: TRBV28
D gene: TRBD2
J gene: TRBJ2-2
CDR3 protein: CATQRGGVDTGELFF
CDR3 DNA: TGTGCCACGCAAAGGGGAGGGGTCGACACCGGGGAGCTGTTTTTT

clone size: NA
V gene: TRBV29-1
D gene: TRBD2
J gene: TRBJ2-1
CDR3 protein: CGVEGLDNEQFF
CDR3 DNA: TGCGGCGTTGAGGGACTAGACAATGAGCAGTTCTTC

clone size: NA
V gene: TRBV28
D gene: NA
J gene: TRBJ1-2
CDR3 protein: CASSSPSSTGNYGYTF
CDR3 DNA: TGTGCCAGCAGTTCGCCCAGTAGTACAGGAAACTATGGCTACACCTTC

clone size: NA
V gene: TRBV10-3
D gene: NA
J gene: TRBJ2-5
CDR3 protein: CAIADRDSETQYF
CDR3 DNA: TGTGCCATCGCCGACAGGGACTCGGAGACCCAGTACTTC

clone size: NA
V gene: TRBV5-4
D gene: NA
J gene: TRBJ2-1
CDR3 protein: CASSSGGTANEQFF
CDR3 DNA: TGTGCCAGCAGCTCAGGTGGGACTGCCAATGAGCAGTTCTTC

clone size: few
V gene: TRBV6-2/TRBV6-3
D gene: NA
J gene: TRBJ2-6
CDR3 protein: CASSLAPRFSGANVLTF
CDR3 DNA: TGTGCCAGCAGTTTGGCGCCAAGATTCTCTGGGGCCAACGTCCTGACTTTC

clone size: NA
V gene: TRBV4-3
D gene: NA
J gene: TRBJ2-5
CDR3 protein: CASSQDTGVYEQYF
CDR3 DNA: TGCGCCAGCAGCCAAGATACCGGAGTTTATGAGCAGTACTTC

clone size: few
V gene: TRBV18
D gene: NA
J gene: TRBJ1-2
CDR3 protein: CASSQTAPGGYTF
CDR3 DNA: TGTGCCAGCTCACAGACAGCCCCTGGGGGCTACACCTTC

clone size: NA
V gene: TRBV3-1
D gene: NA
J gene: TRBJ2-1
CDR3 protein: CASSQEGLASVEQFF
CDR3 DNA: TGTGCCAGCAGCCAAGAGGGGCTAGCGTCCGTTGAGCAGTTCTTC

clone size: once
V gene: TRBV11-2
D gene: NA
J gene: TRBJ2-1
CDR3 protein: CASSLFPASVETEQFF
CDR3 DNA: TGTGCCAGCAGCTTATTCCCGGCTAGCGTCGAAACTGAGCAGTTCTTC

clone size: few
V gene: TRBV20-1
D gene: TRBD1
J gene: TRBJ1-6
CDR3 protein: CSALSGQGIVSPLHF
CDR3 DNA: TGCAGTGCTCTCTCGGGACAGGGAATCGTCTCACCCCTCCACTTT

clone size: few
V gene: TRBV7-3
D gene: NA
J gene: TRBJ2-5
CDR3 protein: CASGGWGRAIQETQYF
CDR3 DNA: TGTGCCAGCGGGGGTTGGGGCAGGGCCATCCAAGAGACCCAGTACTTC

clone size: few
V gene: TRBV6-2/TRBV6-3
D gene: NA
J gene: TRBJ2-5
CDR3 protein: CASSYSRPTQYF
CDR3 DNA: TGTGCCAGCAGTTATTCTCGCCCCACCCAGTACTTC

clone size: NA
V gene: TRBV11-2
D gene: NA
J gene: TRBJ2-1
CDR3 protein: CASSLVRNYNEQFF
CDR3 DNA: TGTGCCAGCAGCTTAGTCCGAAATTACAATGAGCAGTTCTTC